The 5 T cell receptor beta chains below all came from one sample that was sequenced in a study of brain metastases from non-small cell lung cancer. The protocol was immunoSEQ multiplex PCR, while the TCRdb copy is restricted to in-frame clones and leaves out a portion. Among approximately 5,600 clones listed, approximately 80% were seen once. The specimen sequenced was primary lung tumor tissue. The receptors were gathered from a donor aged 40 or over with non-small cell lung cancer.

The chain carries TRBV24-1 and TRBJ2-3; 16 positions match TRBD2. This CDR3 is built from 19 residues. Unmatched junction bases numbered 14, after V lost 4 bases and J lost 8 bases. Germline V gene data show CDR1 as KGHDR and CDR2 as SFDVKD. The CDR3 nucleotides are TGTGCCACCAGTGACCCGGGACTAGCGGGGGGGCCCCCACAGGGTACGCAGTATTTT. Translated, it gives CATSDPGLAGGPPQGTQYF.

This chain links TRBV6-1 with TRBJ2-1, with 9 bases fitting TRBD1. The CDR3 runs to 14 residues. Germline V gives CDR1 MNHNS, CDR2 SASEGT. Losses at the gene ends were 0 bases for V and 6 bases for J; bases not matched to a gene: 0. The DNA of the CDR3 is TGTGCCAGCAGTGAAGCGACAGGGGGCAATGAGCAGTTCTTC. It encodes CASSEATGGNEQFF.

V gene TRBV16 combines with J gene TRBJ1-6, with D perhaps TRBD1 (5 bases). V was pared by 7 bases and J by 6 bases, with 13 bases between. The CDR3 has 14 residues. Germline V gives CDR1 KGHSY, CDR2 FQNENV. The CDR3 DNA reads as TGTGCCAGCATTTCGGGACGGATTAATTCACCCCTCCACTTT. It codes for CASISGRINSPLHF.

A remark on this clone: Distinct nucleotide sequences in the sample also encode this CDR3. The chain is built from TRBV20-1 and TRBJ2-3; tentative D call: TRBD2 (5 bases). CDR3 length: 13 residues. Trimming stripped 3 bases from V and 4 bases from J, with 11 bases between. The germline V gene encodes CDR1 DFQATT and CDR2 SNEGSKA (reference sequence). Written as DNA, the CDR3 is TGCAGTGCTAGTGGTGAGGGCGCAGATACGCAGTATTTT. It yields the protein CSASGEGADTQYF.

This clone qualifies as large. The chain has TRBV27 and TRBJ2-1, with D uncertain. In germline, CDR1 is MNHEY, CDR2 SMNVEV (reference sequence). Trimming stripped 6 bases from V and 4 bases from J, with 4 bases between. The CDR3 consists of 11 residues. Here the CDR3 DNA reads TGTGCCAGCAGCCATTACAATGAGCAGTTCTTC. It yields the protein CASSHYNEQFF.